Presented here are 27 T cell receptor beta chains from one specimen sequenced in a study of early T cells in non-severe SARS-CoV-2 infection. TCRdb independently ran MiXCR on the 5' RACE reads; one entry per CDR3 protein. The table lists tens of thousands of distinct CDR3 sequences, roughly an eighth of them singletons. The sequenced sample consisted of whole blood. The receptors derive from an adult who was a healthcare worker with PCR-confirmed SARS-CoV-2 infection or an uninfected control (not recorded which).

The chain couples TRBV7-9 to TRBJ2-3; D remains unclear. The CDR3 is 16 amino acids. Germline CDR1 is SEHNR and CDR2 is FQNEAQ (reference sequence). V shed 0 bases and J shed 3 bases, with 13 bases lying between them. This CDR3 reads CASSLARRSQTDTQYF. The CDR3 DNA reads TGTGCCAGCAGCTTAGCGCGGCGGAGCCAAACAGATACGCAGTATTTT.

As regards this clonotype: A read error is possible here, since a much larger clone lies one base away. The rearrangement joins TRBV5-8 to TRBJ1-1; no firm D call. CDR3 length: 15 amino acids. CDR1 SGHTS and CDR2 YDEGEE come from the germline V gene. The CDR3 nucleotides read TGTGTCAGCAGCGGCGAGGGTCTCTTGAACACTGAAGCTTTCTTT. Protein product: CVSSGEGLLNTEAFF.

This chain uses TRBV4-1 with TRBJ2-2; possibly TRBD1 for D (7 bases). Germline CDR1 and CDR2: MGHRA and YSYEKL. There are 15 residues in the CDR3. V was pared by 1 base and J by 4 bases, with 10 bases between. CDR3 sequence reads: CASSQGQGLTGELFF. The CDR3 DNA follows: TGCGCCAGCAGCCAAGGACAGGGACTCACCGGGGAGCTGTTTTTT.

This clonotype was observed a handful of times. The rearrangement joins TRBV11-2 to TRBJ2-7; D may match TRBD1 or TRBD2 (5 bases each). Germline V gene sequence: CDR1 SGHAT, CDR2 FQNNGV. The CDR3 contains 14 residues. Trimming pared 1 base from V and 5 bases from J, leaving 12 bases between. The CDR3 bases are TGTGCCAGCAGCTTAGTTGGGGGTACGGACGAGCAGTACTTC. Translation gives CASSLVGGTDEQYF. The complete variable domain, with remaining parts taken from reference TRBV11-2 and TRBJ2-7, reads EAGVAQSPRYKIIEKRQSVAFWCNPISGHATLYWYQQILGQGPKLLIQFQNNGVVDDSQLPKDRFSAERLKGVDSTLKIQPAKLEDSAVYLCASSLVGGTDEQYFGPGTRLTVT.

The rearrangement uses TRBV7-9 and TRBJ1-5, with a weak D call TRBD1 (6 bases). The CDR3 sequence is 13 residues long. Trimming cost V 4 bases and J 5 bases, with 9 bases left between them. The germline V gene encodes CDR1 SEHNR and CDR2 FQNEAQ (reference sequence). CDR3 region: CASSSQGHQPQHF. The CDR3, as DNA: TGTGCCAGCAGCTCTCAGGGGCATCAGCCCCAGCATTTT.

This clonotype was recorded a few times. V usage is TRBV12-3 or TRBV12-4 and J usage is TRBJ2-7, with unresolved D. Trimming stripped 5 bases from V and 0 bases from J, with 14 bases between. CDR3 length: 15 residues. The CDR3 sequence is CASSPEQLTSYEQYF. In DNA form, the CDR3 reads TGTGCCAGCAGTCCAGAACAGCTTACCTCCTACGAGCAGTACTTC.

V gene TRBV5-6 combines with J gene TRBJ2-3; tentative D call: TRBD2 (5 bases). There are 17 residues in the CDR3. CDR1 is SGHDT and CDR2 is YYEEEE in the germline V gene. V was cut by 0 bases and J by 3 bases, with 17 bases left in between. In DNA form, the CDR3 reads TGTGCCAGCAGCTTGGCCAGGTGGGAGCGAGGAACAGATACGCAGTATTTT. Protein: CASSLARWERGTDTQYF.

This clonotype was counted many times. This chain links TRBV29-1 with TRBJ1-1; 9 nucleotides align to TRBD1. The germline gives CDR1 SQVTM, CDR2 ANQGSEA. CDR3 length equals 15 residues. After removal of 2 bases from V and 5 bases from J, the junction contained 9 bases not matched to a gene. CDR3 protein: CSVESPNRGQTEAFF. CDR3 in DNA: TGCAGCGTTGAATCCCCTAACAGGGGGCAGACTGAAGCTTTCTTT.

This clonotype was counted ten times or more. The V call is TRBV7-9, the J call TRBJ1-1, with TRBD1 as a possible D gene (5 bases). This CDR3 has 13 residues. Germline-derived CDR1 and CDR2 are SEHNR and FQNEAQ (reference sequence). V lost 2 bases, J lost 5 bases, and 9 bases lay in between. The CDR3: CASSLPGGTEAFF. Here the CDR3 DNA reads TGTGCCAGCAGCTTACCTGGGGGGACTGAAGCTTTCTTT.

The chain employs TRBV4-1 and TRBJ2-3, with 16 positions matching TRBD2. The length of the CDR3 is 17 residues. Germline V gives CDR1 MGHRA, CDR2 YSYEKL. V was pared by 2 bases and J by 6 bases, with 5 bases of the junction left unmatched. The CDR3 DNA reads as TGCGCCAGCAGCCAAATGGGACTAGCGGGAGGGCCGGATACGCAGTATTTT. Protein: CASSQMGLAGGPDTQYF.

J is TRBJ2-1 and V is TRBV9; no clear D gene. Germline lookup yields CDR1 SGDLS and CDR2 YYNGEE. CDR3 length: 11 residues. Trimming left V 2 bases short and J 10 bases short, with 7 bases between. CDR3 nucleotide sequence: TGTGCCAGCAGCGTCGGGTCCGAGCAGTTCTTC. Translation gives CASSVGSEQFF.

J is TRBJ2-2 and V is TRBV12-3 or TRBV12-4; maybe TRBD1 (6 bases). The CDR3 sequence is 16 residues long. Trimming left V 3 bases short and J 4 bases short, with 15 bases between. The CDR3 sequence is CASSFVGRGFTGELFF. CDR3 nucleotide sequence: TGTGCCAGCAGTTTTGTGGGCAGGGGTTTCACCGGGGAGCTGTTTTTT.

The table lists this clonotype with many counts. The CDR3 region is CSARRQGGTDTQYF. The CDR3 nucleotides are TGCAGTGCTAGAAGGCAGGGTGGTACAGATACGCAGTATTTT. V is TRBV20-1 and J is TRBJ2-3; D possibly corresponds to TRBD1 (5 bases). Germline V gene data show CDR1 as DFQATT and CDR2 as SNEGSKA (reference sequence). With 2 bases removed from V and 3 bases from J, the gap between germline ends came to 12 bases. The CDR3 is made up of 14 amino acids.

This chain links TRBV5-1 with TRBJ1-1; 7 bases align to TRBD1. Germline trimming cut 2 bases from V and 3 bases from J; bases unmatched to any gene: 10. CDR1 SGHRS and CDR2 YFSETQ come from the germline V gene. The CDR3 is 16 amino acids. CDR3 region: CASSFGQAIVDTEAFF. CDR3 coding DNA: TGCGCCAGCAGCTTCGGACAGGCGATTGTGGACACTGAAGCTTTCTTT.

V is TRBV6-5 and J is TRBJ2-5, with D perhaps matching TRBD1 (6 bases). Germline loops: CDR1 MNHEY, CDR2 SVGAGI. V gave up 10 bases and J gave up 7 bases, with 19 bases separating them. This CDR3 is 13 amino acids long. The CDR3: CATQSGGHGTQYF. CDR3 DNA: TGTGCCACCCAAAGTGGGGGCCACGGGACCCAGTACTTC.

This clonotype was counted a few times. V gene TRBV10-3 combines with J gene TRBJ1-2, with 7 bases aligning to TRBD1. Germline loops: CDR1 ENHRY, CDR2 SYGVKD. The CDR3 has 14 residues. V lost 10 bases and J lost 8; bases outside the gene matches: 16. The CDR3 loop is CATASGTELGGYTF. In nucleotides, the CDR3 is TGTGCCACCGCCTCCGGGACAGAGCTAGGGGGCTACACCTTC.

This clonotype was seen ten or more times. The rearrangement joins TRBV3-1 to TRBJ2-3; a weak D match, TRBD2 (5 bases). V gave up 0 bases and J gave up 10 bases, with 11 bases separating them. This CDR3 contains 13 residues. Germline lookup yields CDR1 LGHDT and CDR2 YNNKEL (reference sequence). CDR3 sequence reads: CASSQENRGAQYF. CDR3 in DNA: TGTGCCAGCAGCCAAGAGAACCGGGGTGCGCAGTATTTT.

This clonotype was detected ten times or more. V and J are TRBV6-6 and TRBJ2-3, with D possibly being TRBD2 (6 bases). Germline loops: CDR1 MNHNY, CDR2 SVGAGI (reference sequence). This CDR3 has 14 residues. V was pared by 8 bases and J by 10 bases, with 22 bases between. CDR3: CASVGGRNSAPQYF. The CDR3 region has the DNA TGTGCCAGCGTAGGAGGGCGCAACTCCGCCCCGCAGTATTTT.

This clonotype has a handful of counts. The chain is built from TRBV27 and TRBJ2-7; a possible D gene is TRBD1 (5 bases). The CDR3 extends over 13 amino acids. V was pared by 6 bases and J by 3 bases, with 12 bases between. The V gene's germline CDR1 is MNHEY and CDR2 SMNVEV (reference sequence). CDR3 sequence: CASSSRGSYEQYF. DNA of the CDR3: TGTGCCAGCAGCTCTAGGGGTAGCTACGAGCAGTACTTC.

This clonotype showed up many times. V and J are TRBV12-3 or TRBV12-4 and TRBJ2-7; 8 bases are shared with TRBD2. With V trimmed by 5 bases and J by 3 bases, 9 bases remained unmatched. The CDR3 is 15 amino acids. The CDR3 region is CASSPGLRGDYEQYF. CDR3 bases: TGTGCCAGCAGTCCCGGATTGCGGGGGGACTACGAGCAGTACTTC.

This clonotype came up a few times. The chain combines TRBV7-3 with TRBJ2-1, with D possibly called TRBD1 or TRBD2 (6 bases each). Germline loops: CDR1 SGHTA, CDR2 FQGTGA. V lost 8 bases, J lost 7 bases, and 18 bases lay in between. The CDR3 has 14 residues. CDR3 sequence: CASAAGGLRNEQFF. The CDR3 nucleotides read TGTGCCAGCGCGGCCGGGGGCCTGCGGAATGAGCAGTTCTTC.

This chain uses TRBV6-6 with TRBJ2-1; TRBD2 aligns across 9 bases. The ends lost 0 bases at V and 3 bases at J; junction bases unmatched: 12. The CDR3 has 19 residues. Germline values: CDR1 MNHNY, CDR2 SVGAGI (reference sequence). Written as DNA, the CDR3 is TGTGCCAGCAGTTACTCGGTTTCCCTGCTAGCGGGAAACTACAATGAGCAGTTCTTC. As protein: CASSYSVSLLAGNYNEQFF.

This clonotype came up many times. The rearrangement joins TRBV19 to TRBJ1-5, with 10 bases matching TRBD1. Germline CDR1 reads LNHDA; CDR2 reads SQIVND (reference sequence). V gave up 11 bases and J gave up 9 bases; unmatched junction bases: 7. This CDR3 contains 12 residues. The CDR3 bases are TGTGCCGGAGGACAGGGGGGTTGGCCCCAGCATTTT. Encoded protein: CAGGQGGWPQHF.

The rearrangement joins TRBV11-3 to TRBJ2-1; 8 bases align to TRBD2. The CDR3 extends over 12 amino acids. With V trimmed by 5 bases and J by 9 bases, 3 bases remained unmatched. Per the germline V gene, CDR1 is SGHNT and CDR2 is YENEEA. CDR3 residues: CASSPGLVEQFF. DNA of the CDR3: TGTGCCAGCAGCCCGGGACTAGTTGAGCAGTTCTTC.

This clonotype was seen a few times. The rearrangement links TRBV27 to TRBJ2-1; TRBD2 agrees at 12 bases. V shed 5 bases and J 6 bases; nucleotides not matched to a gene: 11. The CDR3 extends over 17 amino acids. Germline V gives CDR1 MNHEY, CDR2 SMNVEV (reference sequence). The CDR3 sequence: CASSTPPTSGGSNEQFF. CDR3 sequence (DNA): TGTGCCAGCAGTACCCCACCGACTAGCGGGGGAAGCAATGAGCAGTTCTTC.

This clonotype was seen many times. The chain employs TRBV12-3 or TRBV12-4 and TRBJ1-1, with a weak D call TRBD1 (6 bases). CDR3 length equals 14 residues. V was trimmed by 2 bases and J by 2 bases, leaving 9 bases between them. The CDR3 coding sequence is TGTGCCAGCAGTTTACAGGGGCGCAACACTGAAGCTTTCTTT. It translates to CASSLQGRNTEAFF.

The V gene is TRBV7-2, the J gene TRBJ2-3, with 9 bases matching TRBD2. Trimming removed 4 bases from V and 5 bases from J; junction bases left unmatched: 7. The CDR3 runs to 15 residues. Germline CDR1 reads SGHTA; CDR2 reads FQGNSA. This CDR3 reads CASSSPGLALDTQYF. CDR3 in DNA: TGTGCCAGCAGCTCCCCAGGACTAGCGCTAGATACGCAGTATTTT.